Listed below are T cell receptor beta chains from one sample, sequenced in a study of blood T cell repertoires in COVID-19. Measured with immunoSEQ multiplex PCR; TCRdb has only the in-frame clones, and not every one. The sample consists of about 200,000 clones, approximately 90% of them appearing once. What was sequenced was PBMCs or T cells enriched from blood (not recorded which). Receptor source: a man aged 30 to 45 who had recovered from COVID-19. CDR3s include the opening cysteine and the closing phenylalanine or tryptophan. The order of the fields is V gene, clone size, D gene, J gene, CDR3 DNA, CDR3 protein. The D gene is left open where the match is weak. Clone size is stated in some rows and not others, as once, few, many or a class when expanded.

v_gene: TRBV7-6
abundance: NA
d_gene: TRBD1
j_gene: TRBJ1-1
CDR3nt: TGTGCCAGCAGCCCCACGCGTGACAGGGACACTGAAGCTTTCTTT
CDR3aa: CASSPTRDRDTEAFF

v_gene: TRBV2
abundance: NA
d_gene: NA
j_gene: TRBJ2-2
CDR3nt: TGTGCCAGCAGTGCCACAGGGTCCGGGGAGCTGTTTTTT
CDR3aa: CASSATGSGELFF

v_gene: TRBV9
abundance: NA
d_gene: TRBD2
j_gene: TRBJ2-1
CDR3nt: TGTGCCAGCAGCCACAACGGGAGCGGGAGGCGATACAATGAGCAGTTCTTC
CDR3aa: CASSHNGSGRRYNEQFF

v_gene: TRBV9
abundance: NA
d_gene: TRBD1
j_gene: TRBJ1-5
CDR3nt: TGTGCCAGCAGCGCCGGGACAGGGGGCTTTCAGCCCCAGCATTTT
CDR3aa: CASSAGTGGFQPQHF

v_gene: TRBV9
abundance: NA
d_gene: TRBD1
j_gene: TRBJ2-3
CDR3nt: TGTGCCAGCAGCGCCCGATCGGGACAGAGCACAGATACGCAGTATTTT
CDR3aa: CASSARSGQSTDTQYF

v_gene: TRBV6-5
abundance: NA
d_gene: TRBD1
j_gene: TRBJ1-6
CDR3nt: TGTGCCAGCAGGGTACAGGGGTGGAATTCACCCCTCCACTTT
CDR3aa: CASRVQGWNSPLHF

v_gene: TRBV27
abundance: NA
d_gene: NA
j_gene: TRBJ1-2
CDR3nt: TGTGCCAGCAGTTTCGGTGGAGGACCTCTGGGTGGCTACACCTTC
CDR3aa: CASSFGGGPLGGYTF

v_gene: TRBV7-9
abundance: NA
d_gene: TRBD2
j_gene: TRBJ2-3
CDR3nt: TGTGCCAGCAGCTTAGATGCGTGGTCTTTGTCAGCGGGAGCAGATACGCAGTATTTT
CDR3aa: CASSLDAWSLSAGADTQYF

v_gene: TRBV4-3
abundance: NA
d_gene: NA
j_gene: TRBJ1-1
CDR3nt: TGCGCCAGCAGCCATAGCAGGGGTTCGCTGAACACTGAAGCTTTCTTT
CDR3aa: CASSHSRGSLNTEAFF

v_gene: TRBV19
abundance: NA
d_gene: TRBD1
j_gene: TRBJ1-2
CDR3nt: TGTGCCAGTAATCACGACAGGGGAGGCAAGCCAGAGTATGGCTACACCTTC
CDR3aa: CASNHDRGGKPEYGYTF

v_gene: TRBV2
abundance: few
d_gene: TRBD2
j_gene: TRBJ2-3
CDR3nt: TGTGCCAGCAGTGAATTCGCTAGCGGGAGCCCTAGCACAGATACGCAGTATTTT
CDR3aa: CASSEFASGSPSTDTQYF

v_gene: TRBV5-4
abundance: NA
d_gene: NA
j_gene: TRBJ2-7
CDR3nt: TGTGCCACCAGCTCCCACGGACAGAGTCCTTTCGAGCAGTACTTC
CDR3aa: CATSSHGQSPFEQYF

v_gene: TRBV7-8
abundance: NA
d_gene: NA
j_gene: TRBJ2-7
CDR3nt: TGTGCCAGCAGCCCTAGCTCCTACGAGCAGTACTTC
CDR3aa: CASSPSSYEQYF

v_gene: TRBV6-1
abundance: NA
d_gene: NA
j_gene: TRBJ1-1
CDR3nt: TGTGCCAGCAGTGAGGTGCAAACGGGGGCTTTCTTT
CDR3aa: CASSEVQTGAFF

v_gene: TRBV10-3
abundance: NA
d_gene: TRBD2
j_gene: TRBJ2-1
CDR3nt: TGTGCCATCAGTCTAGCGGGTGACTCCTACAATGAGCAGTTCTTC
CDR3aa: CAISLAGDSYNEQFF

v_gene: TRBV27
abundance: NA
d_gene: TRBD2
j_gene: TRBJ2-7
CDR3nt: TGTGCCAGCAGTTTAGCGGGAGGGCCCTACGAGCAGTACTTC
CDR3aa: CASSLAGGPYEQYF

v_gene: TRBV2
abundance: NA
d_gene: TRBD1
j_gene: TRBJ1-2
CDR3nt: TGTGCCAGCAGGGAACAGGGGGAACGCAACTATGGCTACACCTTC
CDR3aa: CASREQGERNYGYTF